The T cell receptor (beta chain) under discussion was sequenced for a study of cytomegalovirus exposure and HLA in healthy donors. Whole-study context: An earlier analysis identified 110 million or so unique TCR beta sequences in approximately 190 million T cells. General study points: For most subjects, TCR beta sequences were reported to predict HLA-A and HLA-B alleles with accuracy. Later on, a genetic analysis was performed. It linked a missense variant in DCLRE1C with V- and J-gene trimming of TCR beta. Later on, an analysis tied 15,000 to 20,000 TCR beta sequences to HLA alleles at 0.05 false discovery rate.

In germline, CDR1 is MNHEY, CDR2 SMNVEV (reference sequence). The junction had 5 bases not matched to a gene; V was cut back by 0 bases and J by 0 bases. The CDR3 is made up of 18 amino acids. Points on this clone: Its target is unknown.

It was with 60 Vbeta and 13 Jbeta primers that the PCR ran. Only in-frame clones appear in the TCRdb table, and some are missing; sequencing was by immunoSEQ multiplex PCR. The table lists about 160,000 clones, roughly 80% of them singletons. The specimen was PBMCs. This sequence joins TRBV27 and TRBJ1-4, with TRBD1 matching 9 bases. This TCR was sampled from a man between 50 and 59 years old in good health and CMV-seropositive. In nucleotides, the CDR3 is TGTGCCAGCAGTTTATCTACAGGGGGCCCGGCAACTAATGAAAAACTGTTTTTT. It codes for CASSLSTGGPATNEKLFF.